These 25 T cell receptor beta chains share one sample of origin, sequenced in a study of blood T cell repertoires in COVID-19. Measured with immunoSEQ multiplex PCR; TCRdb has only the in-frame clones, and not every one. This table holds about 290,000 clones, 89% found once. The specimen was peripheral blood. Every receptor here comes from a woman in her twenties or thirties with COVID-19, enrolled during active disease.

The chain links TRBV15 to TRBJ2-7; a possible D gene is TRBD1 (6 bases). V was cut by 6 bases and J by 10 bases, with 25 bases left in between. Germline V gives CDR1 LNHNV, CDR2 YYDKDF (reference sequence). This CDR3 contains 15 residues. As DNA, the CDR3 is TGTGCCACCAGTACCTACAGAACCCCTTGGGGGCAACAGTACTTC. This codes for CATSTYRTPWGQQYF.

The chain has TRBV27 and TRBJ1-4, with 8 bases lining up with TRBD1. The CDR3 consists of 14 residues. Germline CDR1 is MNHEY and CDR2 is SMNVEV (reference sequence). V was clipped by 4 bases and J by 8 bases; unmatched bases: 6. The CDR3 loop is CASSSDRGGEKLFF. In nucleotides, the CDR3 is TGTGCCAGCAGTTCAGACAGGGGAGGCGAAAAACTGTTTTTT.

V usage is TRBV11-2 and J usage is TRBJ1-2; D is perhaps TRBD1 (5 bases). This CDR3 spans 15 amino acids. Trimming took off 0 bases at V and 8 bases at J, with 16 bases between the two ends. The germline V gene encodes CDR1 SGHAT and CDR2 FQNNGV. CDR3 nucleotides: TGTGCCAGCAGCTTAGATCAAAGGGGCCTGGGGGGCTACACCTTC. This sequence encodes CASSLDQRGLGGYTF.

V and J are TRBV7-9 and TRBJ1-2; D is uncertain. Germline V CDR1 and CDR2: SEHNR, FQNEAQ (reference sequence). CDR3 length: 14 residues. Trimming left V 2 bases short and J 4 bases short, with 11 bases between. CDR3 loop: CASSLWPVPYGYTF. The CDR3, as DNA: TGTGCCAGCAGCTTATGGCCAGTCCCCTATGGCTACACCTTC.

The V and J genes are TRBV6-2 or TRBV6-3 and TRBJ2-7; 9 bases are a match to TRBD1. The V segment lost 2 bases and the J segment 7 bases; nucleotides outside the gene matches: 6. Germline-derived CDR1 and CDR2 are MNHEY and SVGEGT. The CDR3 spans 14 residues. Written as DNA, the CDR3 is TGTGCCAGCAGTTACGGGACAGGGCGAGGTGAGCAGTACTTC. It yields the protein CASSYGTGRGEQYF.

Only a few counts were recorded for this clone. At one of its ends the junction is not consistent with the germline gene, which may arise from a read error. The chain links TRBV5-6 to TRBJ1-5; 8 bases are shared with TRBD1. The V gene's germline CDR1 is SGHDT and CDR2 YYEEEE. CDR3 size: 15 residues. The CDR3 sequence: CASSFRQGPNRPQHF. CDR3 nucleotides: TGTGCCAGCAGCTTCAGACAGGGGCCAAATCGGCCCCAGCATTTT.

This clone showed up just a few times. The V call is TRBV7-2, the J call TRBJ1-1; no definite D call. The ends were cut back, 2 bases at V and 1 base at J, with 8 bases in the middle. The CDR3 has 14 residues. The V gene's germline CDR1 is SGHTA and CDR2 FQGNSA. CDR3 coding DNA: TGTGCCAGCAGCTTAATGCCCAGGAACACTGAAGCTTTCTTT. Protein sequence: CASSLMPRNTEAFF.

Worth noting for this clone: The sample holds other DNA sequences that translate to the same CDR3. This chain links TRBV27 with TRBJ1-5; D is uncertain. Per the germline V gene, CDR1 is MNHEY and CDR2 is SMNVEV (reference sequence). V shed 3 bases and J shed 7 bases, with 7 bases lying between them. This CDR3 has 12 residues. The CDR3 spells CASSFPGQPQHF. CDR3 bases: TGTGCCAGCAGTTTCCCTGGCCAGCCCCAGCATTTT.

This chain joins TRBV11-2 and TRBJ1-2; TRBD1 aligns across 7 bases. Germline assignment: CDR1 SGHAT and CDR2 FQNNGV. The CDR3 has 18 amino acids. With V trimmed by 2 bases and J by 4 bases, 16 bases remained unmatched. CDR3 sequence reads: CASSLMGGMGQTFYGYTF. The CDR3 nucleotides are TGTGCCAGCAGCTTAATGGGAGGTATGGGACAGACTTTCTATGGCTACACCTTC.

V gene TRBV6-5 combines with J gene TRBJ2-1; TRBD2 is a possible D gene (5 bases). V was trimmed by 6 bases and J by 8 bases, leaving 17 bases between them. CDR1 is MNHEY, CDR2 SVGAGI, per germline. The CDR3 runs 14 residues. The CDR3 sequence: CASSSGIIAHEQFF. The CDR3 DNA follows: TGTGCCAGCAGCTCCGGGATAATTGCCCATGAGCAGTTCTTC.

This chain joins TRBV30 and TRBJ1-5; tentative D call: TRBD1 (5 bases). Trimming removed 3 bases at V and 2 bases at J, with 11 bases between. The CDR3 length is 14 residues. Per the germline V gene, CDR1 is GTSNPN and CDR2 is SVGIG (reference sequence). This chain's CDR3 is CAWSSGRGNQPQHF. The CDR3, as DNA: TGTGCCTGGAGCTCAGGGAGGGGCAATCAGCCCCAGCATTTT.

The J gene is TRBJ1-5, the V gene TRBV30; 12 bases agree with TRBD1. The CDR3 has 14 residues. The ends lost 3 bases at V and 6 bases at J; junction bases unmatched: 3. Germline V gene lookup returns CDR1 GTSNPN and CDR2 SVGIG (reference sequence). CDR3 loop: CAWRGQGAVQPQHF. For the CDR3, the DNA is TGTGCCTGGAGGGGACAGGGGGCGGTTCAGCCCCAGCATTTT. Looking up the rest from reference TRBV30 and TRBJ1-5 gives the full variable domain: SQTIHQWPATLVQPVGSPLSLECTVEGTSNPNLYWYRQAAGRGLQLLFYSVGIGQISSEVPQNLSASRPQDRQFILSSKKLLLSDSGFYLCAWRGQGAVQPQHFGDGTRLSIL.

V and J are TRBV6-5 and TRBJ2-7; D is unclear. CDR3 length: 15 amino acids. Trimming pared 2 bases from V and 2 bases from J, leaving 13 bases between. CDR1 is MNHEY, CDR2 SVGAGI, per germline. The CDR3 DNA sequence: TGTGCCAGCAGTTACGGCAGTCCTCGCCCCTACGAGCAGTACTTC. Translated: CASSYGSPRPYEQYF.

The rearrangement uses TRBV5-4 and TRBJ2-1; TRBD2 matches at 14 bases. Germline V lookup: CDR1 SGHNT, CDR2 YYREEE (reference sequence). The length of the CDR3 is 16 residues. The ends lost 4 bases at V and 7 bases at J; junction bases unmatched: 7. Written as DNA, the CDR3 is TGTGCCAGCAGCCAAGGGACTAGCGGGGGACAGAATGAGCAGTTCTTC. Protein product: CASSQGTSGGQNEQFF.

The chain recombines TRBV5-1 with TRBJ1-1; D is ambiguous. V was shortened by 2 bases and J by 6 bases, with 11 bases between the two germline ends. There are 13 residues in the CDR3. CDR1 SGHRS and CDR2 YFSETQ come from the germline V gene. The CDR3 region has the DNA TGCGCCAGCAGCTTTACTGGTCAGGCTGAAGCTTTCTTT. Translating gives CASSFTGQAEAFF.

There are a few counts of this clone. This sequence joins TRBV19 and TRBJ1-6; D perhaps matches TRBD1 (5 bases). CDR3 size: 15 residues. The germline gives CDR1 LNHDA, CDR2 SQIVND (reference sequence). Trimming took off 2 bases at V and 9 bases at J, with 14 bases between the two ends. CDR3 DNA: TGTGCCAGTAGTATAAGGAGGGGTAGTGGTTCACCCCTCCACTTT. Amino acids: CASSIRRGSGSPLHF.

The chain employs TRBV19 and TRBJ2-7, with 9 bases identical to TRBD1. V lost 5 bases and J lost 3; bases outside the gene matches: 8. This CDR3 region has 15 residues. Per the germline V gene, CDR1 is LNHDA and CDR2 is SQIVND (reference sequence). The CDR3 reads CASSAGTGKVYEQYF. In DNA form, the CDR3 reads TGTGCCAGTAGTGCCGGGACAGGGAAAGTCTACGAGCAGTACTTC.

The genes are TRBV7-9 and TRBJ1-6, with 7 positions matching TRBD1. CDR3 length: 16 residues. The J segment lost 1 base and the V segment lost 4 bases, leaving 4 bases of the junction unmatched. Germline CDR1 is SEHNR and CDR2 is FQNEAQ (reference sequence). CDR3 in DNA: TGTGCCAGCAGCTCACAGGGGCGATCCTATAATTCACCCCTCCACTTT. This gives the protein CASSSQGRSYNSPLHF. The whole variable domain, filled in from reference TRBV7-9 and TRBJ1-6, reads DTGVSQNPRHKITKRGQNVTFRCDPISEHNRLYWYRQTLGQGPEFLTYFQNEAQLEKSRLLSDRFSAERPKGSFSTLEIQRTEQGDSAMYLCASSSQGRSYNSPLHFGNGTRLTVT.

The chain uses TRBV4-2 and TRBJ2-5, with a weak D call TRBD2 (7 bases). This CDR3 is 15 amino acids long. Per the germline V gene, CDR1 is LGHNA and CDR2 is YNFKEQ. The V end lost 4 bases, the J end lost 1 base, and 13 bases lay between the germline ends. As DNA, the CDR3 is TGTGCCAGCAGCCCCCCGGGGGGCCTCCAAGAGACCCAGTACTTC. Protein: CASSPPGGLQETQYF.

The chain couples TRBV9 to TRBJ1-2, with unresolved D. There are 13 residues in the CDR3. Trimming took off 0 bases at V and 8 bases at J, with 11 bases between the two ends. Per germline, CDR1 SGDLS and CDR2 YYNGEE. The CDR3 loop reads CASSVVGLGGYTF. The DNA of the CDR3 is TGTGCCAGCAGCGTAGTCGGCCTCGGGGGCTACACCTTC.

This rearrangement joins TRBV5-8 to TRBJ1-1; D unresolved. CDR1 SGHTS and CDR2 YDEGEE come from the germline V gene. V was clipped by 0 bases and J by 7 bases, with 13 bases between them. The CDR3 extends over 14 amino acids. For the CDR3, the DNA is TGTGCCAGCAGCTTGGGCGGGGAGAACCTTGAAGCTTTCTTT. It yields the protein CASSLGGENLEAFF. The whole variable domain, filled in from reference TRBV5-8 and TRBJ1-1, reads EAGVTQSPTHLIKTRGQQATLRCSPISGHTSVYWYQQALGLGLQFLLWYDEGEERNRGNFPPRFSGRQFPNYSSELNVNALELEDSALYLCASSLGGENLEAFFGQGTRLTVV.

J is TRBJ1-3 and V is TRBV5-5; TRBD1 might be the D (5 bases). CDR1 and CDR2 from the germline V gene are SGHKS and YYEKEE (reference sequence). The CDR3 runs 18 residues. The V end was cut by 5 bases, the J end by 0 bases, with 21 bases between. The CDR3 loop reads CASRQKFNRTYSGNTIYF. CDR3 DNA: TGTGCCAGCAGACAAAAATTTAACAGGACCTACTCTGGAAACACCATATATTTT.

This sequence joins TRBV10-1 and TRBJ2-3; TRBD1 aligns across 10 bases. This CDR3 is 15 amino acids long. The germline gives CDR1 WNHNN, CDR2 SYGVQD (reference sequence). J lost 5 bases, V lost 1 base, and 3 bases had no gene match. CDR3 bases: TGCGCCAGCAGTGAGTTGACAGGGGGCCAAGATACGCAGTATTTT. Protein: CASSELTGGQDTQYF.

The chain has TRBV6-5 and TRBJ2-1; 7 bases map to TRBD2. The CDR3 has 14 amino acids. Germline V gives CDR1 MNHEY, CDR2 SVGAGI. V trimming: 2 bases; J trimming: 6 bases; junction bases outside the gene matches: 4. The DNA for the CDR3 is TGTGCCAGCAGTTACAGCTGGACTAGCAATGAGCAGTTCTTC. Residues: CASSYSWTSNEQFF.

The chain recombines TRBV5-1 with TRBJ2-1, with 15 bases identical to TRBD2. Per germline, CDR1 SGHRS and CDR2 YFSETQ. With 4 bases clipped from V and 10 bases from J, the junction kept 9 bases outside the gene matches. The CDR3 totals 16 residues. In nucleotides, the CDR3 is TGCGCCAGCAGCGGTGGACTAGCGGGGGGGCCAGACGAGCAGTTCTTC. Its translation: CASSGGLAGGPDEQFF.